The 27 T cell receptor beta chains reported below all come from one sample, sequenced in a study of cytomegalovirus exposure and HLA in healthy donors. Researchers ran the PCR with 60 Vbeta and 13 Jbeta primers. Profiling relied on immunoSEQ multiplex PCR, and the TCRdb table lists in-frame clones only, not all of them. Seen here are 63,000 or so clones, around 79% observed once, and the top ten hold around 7%. Input material: PBMCs. These receptors were taken from a woman aged 25-40 years in good health and CMV-seropositive.

The V gene is TRBV6-5, the J gene TRBJ2-7; TRBD1 might be the D (6 bases). V dropped 6 bases and J dropped 3 bases, with 15 bases sitting between them. Germline CDR1 MNHEY, CDR2 SVGAGI. The CDR3 runs 14 residues. The DNA of the CDR3 is TGTGCCAGCAGCCGGACAGAGGCTGGCTACGAGCAGTACTTC. This gives the protein CASSRTEAGYEQYF.

The chain joins TRBV29-1 to TRBJ2-1; 8 bases line up with TRBD2. Germline loops: CDR1 SQVTM, CDR2 ANQGSEA. CDR3 length equals 15 residues. Trimming removed 7 bases from V and 4 bases from J; junction bases left unmatched: 12. The CDR3 DNA is TGCAGCGCCCGCGATGGCGGGAGGAGGTACAATGAGCAGTTCTTC. Protein: CSARDGGRRYNEQFF.

The V and J genes are TRBV7-9 and TRBJ2-1; 7 bases are a match to TRBD2. CDR1 and CDR2 from the germline V gene are SEHNR and FQNEAQ (reference sequence). The CDR3 runs 14 residues. V trimming: 1 base; J trimming: 9 bases; junction bases outside the gene matches: 6. Here the CDR3 DNA reads TGTGCCAGCAGCTTAGGGGGGGGTAGCCTTGAGCAGTTCTTC. This sequence encodes CASSLGGGSLEQFF.

J is TRBJ1-1 and V is TRBV10-2, with TRBD1 matching 7 bases. V lost 4 bases to trimming and J lost 6 bases; unmatched junction nucleotides: 5. This CDR3 is built from 13 residues. Per germline, CDR1 WSHSY and CDR2 SAAADI. The CDR3 nucleotides are TGCGCCAGCAGTGCACAGGGGATCTCTGAAGCTTTCTTT. It translates to CASSAQGISEAFF.

The chain couples TRBV2 to TRBJ2-7; D gene unclear. Per germline, CDR1 SNHLY and CDR2 FYNNEI. The CDR3 spans 12 residues. Between the trimmed V and J ends, which lost 6 bases and 1 base, there was a span of 7 bases. CDR3 sequence: CASRKRSYEQYF. CDR3 coding DNA: TGTGCCAGCAGGAAGAGGTCCTACGAGCAGTACTTC.

The chain uses TRBV6-6 and TRBJ1-1, with TRBD1 matching 7 bases. Per germline, CDR1 MNHNY and CDR2 SVGAGI (reference sequence). The CDR3 runs to 14 residues. V was clipped by 7 bases and J by 7 bases; unmatched bases: 12. The CDR3 protein is CASTPEGAGGEAFF. The CDR3 region has the DNA TGTGCCAGCACCCCAGAGGGGGCGGGGGGTGAAGCTTTCTTT.

The table lists this clone with a count of one. The CDR3 is CASSPNLGSEQYF. The CDR3 DNA sequence: TGCGCCAGCAGCCCGAACCTAGGGAGCGAGCAGTACTTC. The chain carries TRBV5-1 and TRBJ2-7, with a weak D call TRBD2 (5 bases). This CDR3 is built from 13 residues. Germline lookup yields CDR1 SGHRS and CDR2 YFSETQ. Trimming took off 4 bases at V and 6 bases at J, with 14 bases between the two ends.

The chain recombines TRBV27 with TRBJ1-6; 9 bases are shared with TRBD1. The CDR3 spans 12 residues. With 8 bases clipped from V and 7 bases from J, the junction kept 0 bases outside the gene matches. CDR1 is MNHEY, CDR2 SMNVEV, per germline (reference sequence). This chain's CDR3 is CASGTGNSPLHF. Written as DNA, the CDR3 is TGTGCCAGCGGGACAGGGAATTCACCCCTCCACTTT.

This clone was picked up a small number of times. The chain recombines TRBV21-1 with TRBJ2-7; no check of the table's D call, TRBD2, against the DNA was made. TRBV21-1 is labeled a pseudogene. The CDR3 is 15 amino acids. The CDR3 sequence is CASSKVEAPAYEQYF. In DNA, the CDR3 is TGTGCCAGCAGCAAAGTGGAGGCACCCGCCTACGAGCAGTACTTC.

Turning to this clone: Other DNA variants within this sample encode the same CDR3. The gene calls are TRBV29-1 and TRBJ2-7; tentatively, D is TRBD1 (6 bases). Germline lookup yields CDR1 SQVTM and CDR2 ANQGSEA. The germline V and J ends were trimmed by 4 bases and 3 bases, with 16 bases remaining between them. CDR3 length: 14 amino acids. The CDR3 coding sequence is TGCAGCGTTGGCTTAAGGGGGACCGACTACGAGCAGTACTTC. Amino acid sequence: CSVGLRGTDYEQYF.

The chain links TRBV7-9 to TRBJ2-7; unclear D gene. V was cut by 7 bases and J by 3 bases, with 7 bases left in between. This CDR3 contains 11 residues. Germline V lookup: CDR1 SEHNR, CDR2 FQNEAQ (reference sequence). DNA for the CDR3: TGTGCCAGCAAGAACGGCTACGAGCAGTACTTC. Translating it yields CASKNGYEQYF.

This clone was seen only a few times. The chain recombines TRBV6-1 with TRBJ2-6; weak D call: TRBD1 (6 bases). Germline CDR1 MNHNS, CDR2 SASEGT. CDR3 size: 15 residues. Trimming left V 4 bases short and J 1 base short, with 8 bases between. CDR3 in amino acids: CASSGTVSGANVLTF. The CDR3, as DNA: TGTGCCAGCAGTGGGACAGTTTCTGGGGCCAACGTCCTGACTTTC.

This rearrangement joins TRBV28 to TRBJ2-3; 15 positions agree with TRBD2. The CDR3 has 16 residues. The V gene's germline CDR1 is MDHEN and CDR2 SYDVKM. Trimming took 6 bases from V and 3 from J; bases not matched to a gene: 4. This CDR3 is CASSLGLAGGTDTQYF. The CDR3 DNA sequence: TGTGCCAGCAGCTTGGGACTAGCGGGAGGTACAGATACGCAGTATTTT.

The gene calls are TRBV7-8 and TRBJ1-1; TRBD1 agrees at 10 bases. With V trimmed by 7 bases and J by 4 bases, 9 bases remained unmatched. The CDR3 is 15 residues long. CDR1 SGHVS and CDR2 FQNEAQ come from the germline V gene. CDR3: CASKLTGQGSTEAFF. The CDR3 DNA follows: TGTGCCAGCAAGCTGACGGGACAGGGGAGCACTGAAGCTTTCTTT.

This clone was seen only a few times. The chain has TRBV6-5 and TRBJ2-7; 7 bases are shared with TRBD1. V was clipped by 5 bases and J by 4 bases; unmatched bases: 5. Germline CDR1 MNHEY, CDR2 SVGAGI. This CDR3 spans 13 amino acids. The CDR3 region has the DNA TGTGCCAGCAGTCTGGGACAGTTGTACGAGCAGTACTTC. This encodes CASSLGQLYEQYF.

The V call is TRBV7-8, the J call TRBJ1-5; TRBD1 aligns across 7 bases. J lost 7 bases, V lost 2 bases, and 11 bases had no gene match. Germline V gene lookup returns CDR1 SGHVS and CDR2 FQNEAQ. The CDR3 totals 16 residues. The CDR3 DNA sequence: TGTGCCAGCAGCTTAAGGTCAACAGGGGATGTACAGCCCCAGCATTTT. Amino acid sequence: CASSLRSTGDVQPQHF.

This sequence joins TRBV9 and TRBJ2-5; possibly TRBD2 for D (5 bases). The last part of the DNA fits TRBJ2-7 better; the J call may be wrong. Per germline, CDR1 SGDLS and CDR2 YYNGEE. The CDR3 has 14 amino acids. The CDR3 loop reads CASSVSPSPTEQYF. The CDR3 DNA follows: TGTGCCAGCAGCGTAAGTCCTAGCCCGACCGAGCAGTACTTC.

V gene TRBV11-2 combines with J gene TRBJ2-1; 9 nucleotides agree with TRBD2. Germline CDR1 is SGHAT and CDR2 is FQNNGV. This CDR3 has 17 amino acids. J was trimmed by 5 bases and V by 1 base; bases with no gene match: 9. CDR3 DNA sequence: TGTGCCAGCAGCTTAGTTGGGGGCGGGAGGGCCGACAATGAGCAGTTCTTC. Its protein product is CASSLVGGGRADNEQFF.

This clone was counted once. The chain couples TRBV28 to TRBJ2-7, with D possibly matching TRBD1 (6 bases). The CDR3 has 16 amino acids. V was cut by 5 bases and J by 4 bases, with 21 bases left in between. CDR1 is MDHEN and CDR2 is SYDVKM in the germline V gene. The CDR3 protein is CASSARRDRGGYEQYF. CDR3 nucleotide sequence: TGTGCCAGCAGTGCTCGCCGGGACCGAGGGGGTTACGAGCAGTACTTC.

This clone was counted only a few times. The chain is built from TRBV6-1 and TRBJ1-5; no firm D call. This CDR3 comprises 14 residues. Germline V gene lookup returns CDR1 MNHNS and CDR2 SASEGT. V lost 5 bases and J lost 2, with 10 bases in between. DNA of the CDR3: TGTGCCAGCAGTATAAGGGAGGGCAATCAGCCCCAGCATTTT. It codes for CASSIREGNQPQHF.

This chain connects TRBV7-9 to TRBJ2-7; TRBD2 agrees at 8 bases. V trimming: 3 bases; J trimming: 4 bases; junction bases outside the gene matches: 11. The CDR3 consists of 16 residues. Germline V lookup: CDR1 SEHNR, CDR2 FQNEAQ (reference sequence). CDR3 amino acids: CASSLVAGTSQYEQYF. CDR3 DNA sequence: TGTGCCAGCAGCTTGGTAGCCGGGACTAGTCAGTACGAGCAGTACTTC. Full variable domain (outside the CDR3, taken from reference TRBV7-9 and TRBJ2-7): DTGVSQNPRHKITKRGQNVTFRCDPISEHNRLYWYRQTLGQGPEFLTYFQNEAQLEKSRLLSDRFSAERPKGSFSTLEIQRTEQGDSAMYLCASSLVAGTSQYEQYFGPGTRLTVT.

The V call is TRBV5-1, the J call TRBJ2-3; 9 bases match TRBD2. V shed 0 bases, J shed 4 bases, and the junction held 6 bases outside the gene matches. Germline values: CDR1 SGHRS, CDR2 YFSETQ. The CDR3 has 16 amino acids. The CDR3 DNA reads TGCGCCAGCAGCTTGGACATAGCGGGAGTCCCAGATACGCAGTATTTT. Translated: CASSLDIAGVPDTQYF.

This clone was detected once. V and J are TRBV4-1 and TRBJ1-6; D ambiguous. The CDR3 has 15 residues. Per germline, CDR1 MGHRA and CDR2 YSYEKL. V lost 2 bases and J 5 bases, leaving 10 bases between the germline ends. CDR3 loop: CASSQLWTNNSPLHF. CDR3 DNA sequence: TGCGCCAGCAGCCAACTTTGGACTAATAATTCACCCCTCCACTTT.

The rearrangement joins TRBV6-1 to TRBJ1-6; tentatively, D is TRBD1 (5 bases). The V gene lost 4 bases and the J gene lost 1 base, with 20 bases spanning the gap. Germline lookup yields CDR1 MNHNS and CDR2 SASEGT. The CDR3 has 19 residues. CDR3 sequence reads: CASSGGGLGKGSYNSPLHF. The CDR3 bases are TGTGCCAGCAGTGGGGGCGGTTTGGGGAAGGGATCCTATAATTCACCCCTCCACTTT.

This clone is medium-sized in the sample. The CDR3 is CASSLNSGDSPLHF. The CDR3 DNA reads TGTGCCAGCAGCCTTAACTCGGGTGATTCACCCCTCCACTTT. The chain couples TRBV6-1 to TRBJ1-6; D ambiguous. Germline V gene lookup returns CDR1 MNHNS and CDR2 SASEGT. Trimming pared 6 bases from V and 8 bases from J, leaving 14 bases between. The CDR3 consists of 14 residues.

V gene TRBV2 combines with J gene TRBJ2-4; 8 bases match TRBD2. Germline V CDR1 and CDR2: SNHLY, FYNNEI. The CDR3 is made up of 15 amino acids. V dropped 4 bases and J dropped 6; count of bases not matched to a gene: 8. This CDR3 is CASSVASGGLNIQYF. In nucleotides, the CDR3 is TGTGCCAGCAGTGTCGCTTCGGGGGGGTTAAACATTCAGTACTTC.

The rearrangement links TRBV7-2 to TRBJ1-3, with 9 bases identical to TRBD1. Per the germline V gene, CDR1 is SGHTA and CDR2 is FQGNSA. With V trimmed by 2 bases and J by 4 bases, 9 bases remained unmatched. The CDR3 is made up of 17 amino acids. The CDR3 is CASSLYSGTGTGNTIYF. As DNA, the CDR3 is TGTGCCAGCAGCTTATACTCCGGGACAGGGACCGGAAACACCATATATTTT.